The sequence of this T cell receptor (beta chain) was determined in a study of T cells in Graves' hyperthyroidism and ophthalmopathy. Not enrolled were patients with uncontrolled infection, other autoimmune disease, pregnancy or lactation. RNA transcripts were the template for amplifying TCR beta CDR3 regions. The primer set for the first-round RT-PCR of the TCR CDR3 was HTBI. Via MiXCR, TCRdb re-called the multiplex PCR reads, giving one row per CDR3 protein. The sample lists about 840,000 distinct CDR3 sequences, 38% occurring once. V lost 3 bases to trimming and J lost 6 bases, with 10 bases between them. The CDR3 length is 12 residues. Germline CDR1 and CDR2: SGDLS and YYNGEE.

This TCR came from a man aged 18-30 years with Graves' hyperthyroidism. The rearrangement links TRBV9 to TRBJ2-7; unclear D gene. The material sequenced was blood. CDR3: CASSANSGEQYF. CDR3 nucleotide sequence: TGTGCCAGCAGCGCGAATTCGGGCGAGCAGTACTTC.